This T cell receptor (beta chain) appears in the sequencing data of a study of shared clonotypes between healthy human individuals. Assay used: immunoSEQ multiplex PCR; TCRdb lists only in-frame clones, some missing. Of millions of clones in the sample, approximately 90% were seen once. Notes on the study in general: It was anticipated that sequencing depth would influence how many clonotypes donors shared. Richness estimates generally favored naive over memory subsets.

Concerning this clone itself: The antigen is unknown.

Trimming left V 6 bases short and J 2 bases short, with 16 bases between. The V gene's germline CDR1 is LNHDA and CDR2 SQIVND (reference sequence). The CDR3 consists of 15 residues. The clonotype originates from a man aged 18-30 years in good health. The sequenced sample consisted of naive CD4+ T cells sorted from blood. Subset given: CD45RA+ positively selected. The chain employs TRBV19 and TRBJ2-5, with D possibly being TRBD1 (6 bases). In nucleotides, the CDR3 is TGTGCCAGTAGACCTCGAGGGACATTTCAAGAGACCCAGTACTTC. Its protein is CASRPRGTFQETQYF.